These 30 T cell receptor beta chains came from one sample sequenced in a study of blood T cell repertoires in COVID-19. Only in-frame clones appear in the TCRdb table, and some are missing; sequencing was by immunoSEQ multiplex PCR. Found here are some 490,000 clones, approximately 83% of them singletons; the top ten hold approximately 3%. Sample: peripheral blood. The receptor source for this set is a human donor in a cohort sampled during active COVID-19.

The chain carries TRBV7-3 and TRBJ2-1; D is uncertain. The germline V and J ends were trimmed by 4 bases and 6 bases, with 10 bases remaining between them. The CDR3 has 13 amino acids. Germline V gives CDR1 SGHTA, CDR2 FQGTGA. CDR3 nucleotides: TGTGCCAGCAGCTCCGGAGAAATCAATGAGCAGTTCTTC. It translates to CASSSGEINEQFF. Drawing the rest from reference TRBV7-3 and TRBJ2-1, the complete variable domain is GAGVSQTPSNKVTEKGKYVELRCDPISGHTALYWYRQSLGQGPEFLIYFQGTGAADDSGLPNDRFFAVRPEGSVSTLKIQRTERGDSAVYLCASSSGEINEQFFGPGTRLTVL.

The chain carries TRBV4-2 and TRBJ1-2, with 9 nucleotides matching TRBD1. CDR1 is LGHNA and CDR2 is YNFKEQ in the germline V gene. J gave up 8 bases and V 1 base, and 8 bases lay outside the gene matches. This CDR3 is built from 15 residues. CDR3 bases: TGTGCCAGCAGCCAAGGGGGACAGGGAGGAGAGGGCTACACCTTC. Its protein product is CASSQGGQGGEGYTF.

This rearrangement joins TRBV7-2 to TRBJ2-2; TRBD2 aligns across 8 bases. This CDR3 region has 17 residues. From germline, CDR1 is SGHTA and CDR2 FQGNSA. After removal of 2 bases from V and 3 bases from J, the junction contained 8 bases not matched to a gene. This CDR3 reads CASSLNALAGHTGELFF. The CDR3 region has the DNA TGTGCCAGCAGCTTAAATGCCCTAGCGGGCCACACCGGGGAGCTGTTTTTT.

The genes are TRBV6-6 and TRBJ1-2; D is unclear. Germline lookup yields CDR1 MNHNY and CDR2 SVGAGI (reference sequence). The CDR3 has 14 amino acids. Deletions cut 0 bases from V and 3 bases from J, with 8 bases between. The CDR3 DNA reads as TGTGCCAGCAGTTACTCGCCGGGAGACTATGGCTACACCTTC. It translates to CASSYSPGDYGYTF.

The J gene is TRBJ1-1, the V gene TRBV28; 8 bases are shared with TRBD1. The CDR3 covers 14 residues. Germline V gene sequence: CDR1 MDHEN, CDR2 SYDVKM. The junction had 8 bases not matched to a gene; V was cut back by 7 bases and J by 4 bases. DNA of the CDR3: TGTGCCAGCACTCAGGGGGCTAGAGTCACTGAAGCTTTCTTT. Translation: CASTQGARVTEAFF.

This clone was detected once. The genes are TRBV19 and TRBJ1-6, with 8 bases that match TRBD1. V shed 5 bases and J 7 bases; nucleotides not matched to a gene: 7. This CDR3 spans 15 amino acids. CDR1 is LNHDA and CDR2 is SQIVND in the germline V gene (reference sequence). This CDR3 is CASSSPRTGNSPLHF. The CDR3 DNA follows: TGTGCCAGTAGTTCCCCACGGACAGGGAATTCACCCCTCCACTTT.

This clone has a single count. This chain links TRBV4-1 with TRBJ1-6; D is unresolved. The ends were cut back, 0 bases at V and 8 bases at J, with 17 bases in the middle. CDR1 is MGHRA, CDR2 YSYEKL, per germline. The CDR3 extends over 17 amino acids. Here the CDR3 reads CASSQEQRSTEDSPLHF. DNA for the CDR3: TGCGCCAGCAGCCAAGAACAAAGGAGCACTGAAGATTCACCCCTCCACTTT.

This clone appeared once. The chain recombines TRBV5-1 with TRBJ2-7, with 16 nucleotides matching TRBD2. The CDR3 has 18 residues. Germline V gene data show CDR1 as SGHRS and CDR2 as YFSETQ. V was pared by 1 base and J by 1 base, with 5 bases of the junction left unmatched. The CDR3 DNA reads as TGCGCCAGCAGCTTGACGGGACTAGCGGGAGGGCCTTCCTACGAGCAGTACTTC. It codes for CASSLTGLAGGPSYEQYF.

Remarks on this clone: At the DNA level, this CDR3 is encoded by other sequences in the same sample as well. The V call is TRBV5-1, the J call TRBJ2-3, with 10 positions matching TRBD2. V lost 2 bases to trimming and J lost 4 bases; unmatched junction nucleotides: 7. This CDR3 contains 16 residues. CDR1 is SGHRS, CDR2 YFSETQ, per germline. The CDR3 DNA sequence: TGCGCCAGCAGCTTAGCGGGAGGGCGGGAGGCAGATACGCAGTATTTT. Its protein product is CASSLAGGREADTQYF.

The chain links TRBV24-1 to TRBJ2-3; TRBD2 agrees at 7 bases. The trim removed 7 bases at V and 2 bases at J, leaving 5 bases unmatched. The germline CDR1 and CDR2 sequences are KGHDR and SFDVKD. The CDR3 has 14 amino acids. The CDR3 is CATRGGEPTDTQYF. In DNA form, the CDR3 reads TGTGCCACCAGGGGGGGGGAACCCACAGATACGCAGTATTTT.

The chain joins TRBV19 to TRBJ1-1; D not certain. The CDR3 runs to 12 residues. Deletions cut 10 bases from V and 4 bases from J, with 13 bases between. The germline gives CDR1 LNHDA, CDR2 SQIVND (reference sequence). CDR3 loop: CATYARGTEAFF. CDR3 nucleotide sequence: TGTGCCACCTATGCCAGAGGCACTGAAGCTTTCTTT. The whole variable domain, remainder taken from reference TRBV19 and TRBJ1-1, is DGGITQSPKYLFRKEGQNVTLSCEQNLNHDAMYWYRQDPGQGLRLIYYSQIVNDFQKGDIAEGYSVSREKKESFPLTVTSAQKNPTAFYLCATYARGTEAFFGQGTRLTVV.

This clone turned up a few times. CDR3 in amino acids: CASSPPGQSSNQPQHF. In DNA, the CDR3 is TGTGCCAGCAGCCCCCCTGGACAAAGTAGCAATCAGCCCCAGCATTTT. The chain uses TRBV7-9 and TRBJ1-5, with TRBD1 as a possible D gene (5 bases). V lost 5 bases, J lost 0 bases, and 14 bases lay in between. The CDR3 totals 16 residues. Germline V gene sequence: CDR1 SEHNR, CDR2 FQNEAQ (reference sequence). Full variable domain (outside the CDR3, taken from reference TRBV7-9 and TRBJ1-5): DTGVSQNPRHKITKRGQNVTFRCDPISEHNRLYWYRQTLGQGPEFLTYFQNEAQLEKSRLLSDRFSAERPKGSFSTLEIQRTEQGDSAMYLCASSPPGQSSNQPQHFGDGTRLSIL.

This clone came up once. The chain is built from TRBV15 and TRBJ2-5; 7 bases match TRBD2. The CDR3 covers 16 residues. CDR1 is LNHNV, CDR2 YYDKDF, per germline (reference sequence). Unmatched junction bases numbered 10, after V lost 1 base and J lost 5 bases. The CDR3: CATSRVERGGAETQYF. For the CDR3, the DNA is TGTGCCACCAGCAGAGTGGAGCGGGGAGGGGCTGAGACCCAGTACTTC.

This rearrangement joins TRBV5-6 to TRBJ2-1; perhaps TRBD1 as D (5 bases). This CDR3 spans 11 amino acids. The germline V and J ends were trimmed by 5 bases and 8 bases, with 8 bases remaining between them. Germline-derived CDR1 and CDR2 are SGHDT and YYEEEE. As DNA, the CDR3 is TGTGCCAGCAGTCCAGGGTATGAGCAGTTCTTC. Residues: CASSPGYEQFF.

The chain has TRBV3-1 (or the pseudogene TRBV3-2) and TRBJ1-2, with a possible D match to TRBD1 (5 bases). V gave up 4 bases and J gave up 4 bases, with 13 bases separating them. Looked up from germline, CDR1 is LGHDT and CDR2 is YNNKEL (reference sequence). There are 14 residues in the CDR3. The CDR3: CASSRGLATYGYTF. In DNA, the CDR3 is TGTGCCAGCAGCCGGGGACTCGCGACCTATGGCTACACCTTC.

The V call is TRBV2, the J call TRBJ2-5, with a possible D match to TRBD2 (6 bases). The germline CDR1 and CDR2 sequences are SNHLY and FYNNEI. V lost 3 bases and J lost 4, with 12 bases in between. This CDR3 has 14 amino acids. CDR3 residues: CASSDGGSPETQYF. The CDR3 DNA sequence: TGTGCCAGCAGTGATGGGGGGTCTCCAGAGACCCAGTACTTC.

The chain couples TRBV29-1 to TRBJ2-7, with 11 positions matching TRBD2. The germline gives CDR1 SQVTM, CDR2 ANQGSEA. V shed 1 base and J 0 bases; nucleotides not matched to a gene: 2. This CDR3 has 15 residues. The CDR3 here is CSVEAGTSGSYEQYF. The CDR3 nucleotides are TGCAGCGTTGAAGCCGGGACTAGCGGCTCCTACGAGCAGTACTTC.

The V and J genes are TRBV18 and TRBJ2-3; 10 bases are shared with TRBD2. The V and J ends lost 4 bases and 3 bases, in that order; junction bases with no gene match: 7. This CDR3 contains 16 residues. CDR1 is KGHSH, CDR2 LQKENI, per germline. Here the CDR3 reads CASSQSGRAYTDTQYF. The CDR3 DNA reads TGTGCCAGCTCACAAAGCGGGAGGGCCTATACAGATACGCAGTATTTT.

The J gene is TRBJ2-3, the V gene TRBV5-1; D might be TRBD1 (5 bases). This CDR3 contains 16 residues. Between the trimmed V and J ends, which lost 2 bases and 0 bases, there was a span of 13 bases. Germline loops: CDR1 SGHRS, CDR2 YFSETQ. The CDR3 spells CASSLIPRASTDTQYF. The DNA of the CDR3 is TGCGCCAGCAGCTTAATCCCCAGGGCGAGCACAGATACGCAGTATTTT.

This chain links TRBV9 with TRBJ2-3; 11 bases map to TRBD2. The V gene's germline CDR1 is SGDLS and CDR2 YYNGEE. This CDR3 comprises 16 residues. J was trimmed by 6 bases and V by 4 bases; bases with no gene match: 10. The CDR3 region has the DNA TGTGCCAGCAGCTACCGACTAGCGGGGACCTCTGATACGCAGTATTTT. It codes for CASSYRLAGTSDTQYF.

The rearrangement links TRBV5-1 to TRBJ2-7, with a possible D match to TRBD2 (6 bases). The germline V gene encodes CDR1 SGHRS and CDR2 YFSETQ. This CDR3 region has 13 residues. V lost 4 bases and J lost 4, with 12 bases in between. CDR3 in amino acids: CASSPYGGYEQYF. CDR3 nucleotide sequence: TGCGCCAGCAGCCCATATGGGGGGTACGAGCAGTACTTC.

The chain links TRBV28 to TRBJ2-1; 7 bases map to TRBD2. V lost 3 bases and J lost 9; bases outside the gene matches: 5. The CDR3 is 13 amino acids. Germline CDR1 reads MDHEN; CDR2 reads SYDVKM. The CDR3 reads CASSFPRGVEQFF. The CDR3 DNA sequence: TGTGCCAGCAGTTTCCCCCGGGGGGTTGAGCAGTTCTTC.

The V and J genes are TRBV4-2 and TRBJ1-1; D not certain. Germline V gene lookup returns CDR1 LGHNA and CDR2 YNFKEQ. V was pared by 0 bases and J by 3 bases, with 11 bases between. This CDR3 comprises 15 residues. The CDR3 protein is CASSQDIASHTEAFF. The CDR3 DNA is TGTGCCAGCAGCCAAGATATCGCCAGTCACACTGAAGCTTTCTTT.

This chain uses TRBV7-3 with TRBJ2-7, with 7 bases aligning to TRBD2. The CDR3 runs 15 residues. Germline-derived CDR1 and CDR2 are SGHTA and FQGTGA. Unmatched junction bases numbered 8, after V lost 3 bases and J lost 3 bases. CDR3 protein: CASSLGGKGGYEQYF. In nucleotides, the CDR3 is TGTGCCAGCAGCTTGGGGGGGAAAGGAGGCTACGAGCAGTACTTC.

The rearrangement joins TRBV28 to TRBJ2-3; perhaps TRBD1 as D (6 bases). Trimming pared 8 bases from V and 3 bases from J, leaving 15 bases between. Germline V gene data show CDR1 as MDHEN and CDR2 as SYDVKM. The CDR3 has 14 residues. CDR3 residues: CASLDSLGTDTQYF. The DNA for the CDR3 is TGTGCCAGCTTGGACAGCCTGGGGACAGATACGCAGTATTTT.

The chain joins TRBV5-1 to TRBJ1-6; no clear D. Germline V gives CDR1 SGHRS, CDR2 YFSETQ. The V end lost 4 bases, the J end lost 0 bases, and 11 bases lay between the germline ends. This CDR3 region has 16 residues. This CDR3 is CASSLGSSSYNSPLHF. The CDR3 DNA reads TGCGCCAGCAGCCTCGGGTCGAGCTCCTATAATTCACCCCTCCACTTT.

The chain couples TRBV5-6 to TRBJ2-2; 7 bases align to TRBD2. Germline assignment: CDR1 SGHDT and CDR2 YYEEEE. Unmatched junction bases numbered 7, after V lost 0 bases and J lost 5 bases. This CDR3 spans 16 amino acids. The chain's CDR3 is CASSLGVGLGTGELFF. The CDR3 DNA sequence: TGTGCCAGCAGCTTGGGAGTCGGACTAGGGACCGGGGAGCTGTTTTTT. Based on the CDR3 plus reference TRBV5-6 and TRBJ2-2, the full variable domain is DAGVTQSPTHLIKTRGQQVTLRCSPKSGHDTVSWYQQALGQGPQFIFQYYEEEERQRGNFPDRFSGHQFPNYSSELNVNALLLGDSALYLCASSLGVGLGTGELFFGEGSRLTVL.

Of note for this clone: This sample also contains other DNA sequences that code for the same CDR3. V is TRBV10-3 and J is TRBJ1-1; D is uncertain. Between the trimmed V and J ends, which lost 4 bases and 5 bases, there was a span of 8 bases. Germline V gives CDR1 ENHRY, CDR2 SYGVKD. The CDR3 covers 12 residues. This CDR3 is CAISVGGTEAFF. The CDR3 nucleotides are TGTGCCATCAGTGTAGGCGGGACTGAAGCTTTCTTT.

This clone has only a few counts. This chain connects TRBV11-3 to TRBJ2-1; weak D call: TRBD2 (5 bases). Trimming took 4 bases from V and 1 from J, leaving 11 bases between them. CDR3 size: 15 residues. Germline V gene data show CDR1 as SGHNT and CDR2 as YENEEA. CDR3 bases: TGTGCCAGCAGCTCCCGACGGGGTTCCTACAATGAGCAGTTCTTC. Protein product: CASSSRRGSYNEQFF.

The chain combines TRBV9 with TRBJ2-1; TRBD2 is a possible D gene (6 bases). This CDR3 comprises 14 residues. Germline values: CDR1 SGDLS, CDR2 YYNGEE. The ends were cut back, 4 bases at V and 3 bases at J, with 11 bases in the middle. The CDR3 DNA follows: TGTGCCAGCAGCTTGGGGGAGGTCTACAATGAGCAGTTCTTC. Translation gives CASSLGEVYNEQFF. Together with reference TRBV9 and TRBJ2-1, the CDR3 gives the full variable domain: DSGVTQTPKHLITATGQRVTLRCSPRSGDLSVYWYQQSLDQGLQFLIQYYNGEERAKGNILERFSAQQFPDLHSELNLSSLELGDSALYFCASSLGEVYNEQFFGPGTRLTVL.